Here is one T cell receptor beta chain with its context. This sample stems from a study of control samples from healthy donors and cancer patients. The assay was immunoSEQ multiplex PCR, and TCRdb's table has in-frame clones only and misses some. The data show 70,000 to 95,000 clones, approximately 90% seen once. V lost 3 bases to trimming and J lost 9 bases; unmatched junction nucleotides: 3. The CDR3 has 14 residues. The germline gives CDR1 LNHDA, CDR2 SQIVND (reference sequence). This sequence was found in a woman between 25 and 40 years old in good health. Sequenced: blood. This chain uses TRBV19 with TRBJ1-6; 9 bases line up with TRBD1. In DNA form, the CDR3 reads TGTGCCAGTAGTATCACAGGGGGCCCTTCACCCCTCCACTTT. It specifies CASSITGGPSPLHF.